This T cell receptor beta chain was recovered during a study of beta chain features in type 1 diabetes. Study-wide results and limits: Type 1 diabetes patients showed a moderate but significant shortening of TCRB CDR3s in all four CD4+ subsets.

A sort by CD45RO/CCR7/CD25/CD127/CD95/CD27 yielded CD4+ naive, central memory, regulatory and stem cell-like memory cells. Sorted populations were all over 95% pure. J lost 2 bases, V lost 5 bases, and 8 bases had no gene match. The germline V gene has CDR1 SEHNR and CDR2 FQNEAQ (reference sequence). The CDR3 has 17 amino acids. About this clone: Antigen specificity is unknown.

Every isolated RNA sample was fully reverse transcribed, so sequencing captured expressed TCRB transcripts. There were millions of reads on average in the naive, central memory and regulatory T cell samples. The protocol was immunoSEQ multiplex PCR, while the TCRdb copy is restricted to in-frame clones and leaves out a portion. The repertoire holds 640,000 or so clones, with 13% as singletons. V gene TRBV7-9 combines with J gene TRBJ2-1; TRBD2 aligns across 11 bases. The TCR was taken from a man in his late teens or twenties with type 1 diabetes. Sequenced material: naive CD4+ T cells from blood. The CDR3: CASSGTTSGETYNEQFF. The CDR3 nucleotides read TGTGCCAGCAGCGGAACGACTAGCGGGGAAACCTACAATGAGCAGTTCTTC.